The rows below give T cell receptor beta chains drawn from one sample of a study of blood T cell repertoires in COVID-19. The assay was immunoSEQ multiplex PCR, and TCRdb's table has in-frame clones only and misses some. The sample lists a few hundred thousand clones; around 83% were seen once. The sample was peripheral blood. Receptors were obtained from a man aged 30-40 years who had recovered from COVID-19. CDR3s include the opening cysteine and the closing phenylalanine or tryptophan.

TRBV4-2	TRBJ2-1	CASSQATSGSSYNEQFF
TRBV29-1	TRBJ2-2	CSVGGERELFF
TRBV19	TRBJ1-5	CASSTTGGVQPQHF
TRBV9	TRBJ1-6	CASSVSDYNSPLHF
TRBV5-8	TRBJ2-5	CASSYGTGRYETQYF
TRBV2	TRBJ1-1	CASSGTGGYTEAFF
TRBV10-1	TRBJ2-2	CASGRDRVSGELFF
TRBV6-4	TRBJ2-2	CASSEQHNTGELFF
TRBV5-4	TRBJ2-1	CASSLEGGGSYNEQFF
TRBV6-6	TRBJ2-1	CASARGTYNEQFF
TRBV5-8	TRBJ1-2	CASSSPGQGELFTF
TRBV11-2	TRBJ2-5	CASSFWTQQETQYF
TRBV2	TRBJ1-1	CASSGQKDTEAFF
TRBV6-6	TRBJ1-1	CASSLHREKAFF
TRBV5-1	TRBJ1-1	CASSLEGGTNTEAFF
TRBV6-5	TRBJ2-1	CASRSGTEYNEQFF
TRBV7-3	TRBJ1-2	CASSLDRLGGYTF
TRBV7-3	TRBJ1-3	CASSSRLGNTIYF
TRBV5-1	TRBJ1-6	CASSWQGENNSPLHF
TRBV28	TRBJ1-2	CASSSGYYGYTF
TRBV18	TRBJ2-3	CASSPPGGDTDTQYF
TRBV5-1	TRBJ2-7	CASSFGSRSYEQYF
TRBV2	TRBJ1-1	CASRLTGMNTEAFF
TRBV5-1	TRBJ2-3	CASTSSGHTDTQYF
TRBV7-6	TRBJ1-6	CASSPRGSGAYNSPLHF
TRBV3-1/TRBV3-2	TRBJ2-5	CASSPLGAGGQETQYF
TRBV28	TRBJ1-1	CASSSRAPGVNTEAFF
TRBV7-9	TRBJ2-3	CASSLEGFTDTQYF
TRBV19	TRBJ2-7	CASSTSSYEQYF
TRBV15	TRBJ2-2	CATSRDLGDWGGTGELFF
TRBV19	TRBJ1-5	CASSMGPLRGSTSNQPQHF
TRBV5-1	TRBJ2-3	CASSLGQDTQYF
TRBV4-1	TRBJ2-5	CASSQVGGSETQYF
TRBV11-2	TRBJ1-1	CASSATENTEAFF
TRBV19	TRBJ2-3	CASSIGGGRDTQYF
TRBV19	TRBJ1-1	CASSRQGHQNTEAFF
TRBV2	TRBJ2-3	CASSQGNTDTQYF
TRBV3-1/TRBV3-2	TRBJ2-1	CASRGLAGGRSYNEQFF
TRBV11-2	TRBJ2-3	CASSWAGGPSTDTQYF
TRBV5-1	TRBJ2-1	CASSPDSTSTGEQFF
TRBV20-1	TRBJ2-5	CSQTVQETQYF
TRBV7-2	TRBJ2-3	CASSFGRSTDTQYF
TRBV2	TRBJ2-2	CASSEVAGGPTGELFF
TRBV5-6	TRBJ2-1	CASSKGQGGWNEQFF